These T cell receptor beta chains were read from a single sample in a study of OX40 agonist ivuxolimab in advanced cancers. TCRdb's copy holds only in-frame clones and misses some; the assay was immunoSEQ multiplex PCR. This table has about 78,000 clones, more than 70% appearing once. This specimen was CD4+ or CD8+ T cells sorted from blood, taken in a trial of the OX40 agonist ivuxolimab. The receptors originated from an adult with an advanced solid tumor such as melanoma, head and neck, liver or kidney cancer. CDR3s include the opening cysteine and the closing phenylalanine or tryptophan. D genes are given only for firm matches.

d_call,v_call,j_call,cdr3_aa
NA,TRBV7-9,TRBJ1-5,CASSPNDRNQPQHF
NA,TRBV4-1,TRBJ1-2,CASSQAPQGGGGYTF
TRBD1,TRBV4-3,TRBJ1-1,CASSQEGQGAPNTEAFF
TRBD1,TRBV28,TRBJ2-6,CASSLWSLPGQAGALLSGANVLTF
NA,TRBV7-3,TRBJ2-2,CASSDPGTGELFF
NA,TRBV4-1,TRBJ1-4,CASSQAAGWSGEKLFF
TRBD2,TRBV6-9,TRBJ2-7,CASSYSGLAYEQYF
NA,TRBV28,TRBJ1-2,CASSSSYYGYTF
NA,TRBV7-9,TRBJ1-3,CASSKGWMSGNTIYF
NA,TRBV4-3,TRBJ2-5,CASSSTYQETQYF
NA,TRBV7-3,TRBJ1-1,CASSFGQYTEAFF
TRBD1,TRBV5-1,TRBJ1-4,CASSEQGSPNEKLFF
TRBD1,TRBV5-1,TRBJ2-1,CASRMGQGPEQFF
NA,TRBV29-1,TRBJ1-2,CSVEQGGYTF
TRBD1,TRBV19,TRBJ1-5,CASSPGTGKGRPQHF
NA,TRBV28,TRBJ1-2,CASSLGGMYGYTF
NA,TRBV27,TRBJ1-2,CASRKDTKAYGYTF
TRBD1,TRBV5-5,TRBJ2-7,CASSLEGQGVYEQYF
NA,TRBV5-5,TRBJ2-7,CASSLVAGRSAYEQYF
NA,TRBV11-2,TRBJ1-1,CASSLARGVRMNTEAFF
NA,TRBV27,TRBJ2-7,CASSLRQGARGRGSYEQYF
TRBD1,TRBV28,TRBJ2-6,CASRDRAGANVLTF
TRBD2,TRBV29-1,TRBJ2-7,CSVSRTSGIYEQYF
NA,TRBV6-1,TRBJ1-1,CASRFYTEAFF
NA,TRBV5-1,TRBJ1-1,CASRRGLNTEAFF
TRBD2,TRBV5-1,TRBJ2-3,CASSLRLAGVTSTDTQYF
TRBD1,TRBV10-3,TRBJ1-4,CAISGTGSNEKLFF
NA,TRBV5-6,TRBJ1-2,CASSLRDLELYGYTF
NA,TRBV7-9,TRBJ1-4,CASSSERDLWEKLFF
NA,TRBV9,TRBJ1-5,CASSSGGTYNQPQHF
TRBD1,TRBV2,TRBJ2-3,CASGTVFTDTQYF
TRBD2,TRBV11-2,TRBJ2-1,CASSLDLAGANYNEQFF
NA,TRBV29-1,TRBJ2-7,CSVGGAHYEQYF
NA,TRBV30,TRBJ1-5,CAWSVGQYSNQPQHF
NA,TRBV7-2,TRBJ2-5,CASSSRGTAGRETQYF
NA,TRBV5-1,TRBJ2-7,CASSLEGKDYEQYF
TRBD1,TRBV20-1,TRBJ1-2,CSAGDRGGYTF
NA,TRBV7-2,TRBJ1-6,CASSLVNSPLHF
NA,TRBV11-2,TRBJ2-7,CASSLGTALYF
TRBD1,TRBV5-6,TRBJ1-6,CASSRDSGRSPLHF
NA,TRBV7-3,TRBJ2-5,CASSPLPGPSGTQYF
TRBD1,TRBV28,TRBJ2-1,CASSSRQGPYNEQFF
NA,TRBV19,TRBJ2-5,CASSLGKGYQETQYF
NA,TRBV5-1,TRBJ2-5,CASSSNRLQETQYF
TRBD1,TRBV5-5,TRBJ1-4,CASSFIPGQGASNEKLFF